This TCR beta chain came from a study of CD8 T cells in ankylosing spondylitis. Study conclusions and caveats: A motif of 7 to 9 highly homologous TCR beta variants was seen as apparently characteristic of ankylosing spondylitis blood. Within matched ankylosing spondylitis synovial fluid, disease-linked clones were reportedly significantly enriched.

Molecular-barcoded quantitative 5'-RACE produced these TCR beta libraries. TCRdb reprocessed the 5' RACE reads via MiXCR and lists one record per CDR3 protein. The data contain some 700,000 distinct CDR3 sequences, around a fifth of them singletons. This clonotype was detected a few times. Its cognate antigen is unknown. The CDR3 contains 18 residues. The sample comprised blood, either unsorted or a sorted T cell fraction (not recorded which). This sequence originates from a male donor with ankylosing spondylitis. This chain uses TRBV21-1 with TRBJ2-7; the table gives TRBD1 as D, unverified against the DNA. TRBV21-1 is tagged as a pseudogene. CDR3 sequence: CASSKETRPGTGGYEQYF. The CDR3 DNA sequence: TGTGCCAGCAGCAAAGAGACGCGACCCGGGACAGGGGGCTACGAGCAGTACTTC.